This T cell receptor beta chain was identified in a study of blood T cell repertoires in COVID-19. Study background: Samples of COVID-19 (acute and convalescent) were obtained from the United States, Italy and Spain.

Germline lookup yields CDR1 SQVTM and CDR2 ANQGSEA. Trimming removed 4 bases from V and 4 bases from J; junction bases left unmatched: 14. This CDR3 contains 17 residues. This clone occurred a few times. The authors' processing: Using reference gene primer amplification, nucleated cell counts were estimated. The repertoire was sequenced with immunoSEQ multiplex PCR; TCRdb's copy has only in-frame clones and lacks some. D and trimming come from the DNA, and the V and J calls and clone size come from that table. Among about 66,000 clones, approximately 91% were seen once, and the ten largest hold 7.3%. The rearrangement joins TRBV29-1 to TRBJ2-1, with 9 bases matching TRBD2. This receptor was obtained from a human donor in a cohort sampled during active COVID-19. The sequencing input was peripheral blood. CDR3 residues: CSVGGAMAGGTYNEQFF. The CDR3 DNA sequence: TGCAGCGTTGGAGGGGCGATGGCGGGGGGGACTTACAATGAGCAGTTCTTC.